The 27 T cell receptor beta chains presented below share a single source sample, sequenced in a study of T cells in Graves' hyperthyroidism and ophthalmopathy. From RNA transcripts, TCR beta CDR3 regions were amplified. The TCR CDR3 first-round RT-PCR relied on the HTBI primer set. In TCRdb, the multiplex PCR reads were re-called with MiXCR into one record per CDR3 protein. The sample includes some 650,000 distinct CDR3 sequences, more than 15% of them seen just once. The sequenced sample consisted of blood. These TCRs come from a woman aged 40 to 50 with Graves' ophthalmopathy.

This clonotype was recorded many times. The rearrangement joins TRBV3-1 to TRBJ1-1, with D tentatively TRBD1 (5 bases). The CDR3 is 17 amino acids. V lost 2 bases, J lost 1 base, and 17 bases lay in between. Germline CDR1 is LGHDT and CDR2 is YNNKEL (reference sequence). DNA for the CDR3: TGTGCCAGCAGCCAAATGCGCCTCTCAGGGTCGAACACTGAAGCTTTCTTT. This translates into CASSQMRLSGSNTEAFF.

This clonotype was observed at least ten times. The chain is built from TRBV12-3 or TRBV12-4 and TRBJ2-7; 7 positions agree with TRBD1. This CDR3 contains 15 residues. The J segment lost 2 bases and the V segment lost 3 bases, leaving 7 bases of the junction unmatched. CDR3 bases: TGTGCCAGCAGTTTGGGCCCGGGACAGCCCTACGAGCAGTACTTC. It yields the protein CASSLGPGQPYEQYF.

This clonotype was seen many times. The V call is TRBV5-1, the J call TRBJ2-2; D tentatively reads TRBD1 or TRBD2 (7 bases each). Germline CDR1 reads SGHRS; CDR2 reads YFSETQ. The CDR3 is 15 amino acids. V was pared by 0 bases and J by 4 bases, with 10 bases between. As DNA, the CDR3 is TGCGCCAGCAGCTTGGCCAGGGGGGGCACCGGGGAGCTGTTTTTT. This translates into CASSLARGGTGELFF.

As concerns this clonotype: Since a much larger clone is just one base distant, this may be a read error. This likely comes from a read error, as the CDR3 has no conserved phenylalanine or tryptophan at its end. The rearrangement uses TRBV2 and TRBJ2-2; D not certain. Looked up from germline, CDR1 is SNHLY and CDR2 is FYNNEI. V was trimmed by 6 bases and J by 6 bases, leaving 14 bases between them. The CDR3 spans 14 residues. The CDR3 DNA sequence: TGTGCCAGCAGGAAACCCACAGAGTCCGGGGAGCTGTTTTCT. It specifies CASRKPTESGELFS.

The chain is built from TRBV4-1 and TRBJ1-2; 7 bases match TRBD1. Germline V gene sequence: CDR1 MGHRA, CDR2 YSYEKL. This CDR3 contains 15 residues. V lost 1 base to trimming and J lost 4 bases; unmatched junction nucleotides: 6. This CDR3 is CASSQGRDSVYGYTF. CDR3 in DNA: TGCGCCAGCAGCCAAGGCCGGGACAGCGTCTATGGCTACACCTTC.

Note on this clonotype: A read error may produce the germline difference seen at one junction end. The DNA for the CDR3 is TGTGCTAGCAGCTTAGTGGAAGATAGTGAGCAGTTCTTC. Its protein is CASSLVEDSEQFF. The genes are TRBV7-7 and TRBJ2-1; D gene uncertain. CDR1 is SSHAT and CDR2 is FNYEAQ in the germline V gene (reference sequence). The CDR3 extends over 13 amino acids.

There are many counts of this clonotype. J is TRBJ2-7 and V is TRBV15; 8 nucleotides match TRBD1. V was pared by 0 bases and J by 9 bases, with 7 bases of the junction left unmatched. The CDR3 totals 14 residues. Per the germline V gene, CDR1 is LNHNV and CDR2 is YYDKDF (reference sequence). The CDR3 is CATSRETQGVGQYF. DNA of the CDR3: TGTGCCACCAGCAGAGAGACACAGGGGGTTGGGCAGTACTTC.

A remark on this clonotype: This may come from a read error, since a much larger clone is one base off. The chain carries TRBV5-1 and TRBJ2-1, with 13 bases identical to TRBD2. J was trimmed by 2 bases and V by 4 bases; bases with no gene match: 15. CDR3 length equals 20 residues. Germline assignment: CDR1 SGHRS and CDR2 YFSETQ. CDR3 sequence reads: CASSRKPRTSGSVPYNEQFF. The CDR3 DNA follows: TGCGCCAGCAGCAGAAAACCCCGGACTAGCGGGAGCGTTCCCTACAATGAGCAGTTCTTC.

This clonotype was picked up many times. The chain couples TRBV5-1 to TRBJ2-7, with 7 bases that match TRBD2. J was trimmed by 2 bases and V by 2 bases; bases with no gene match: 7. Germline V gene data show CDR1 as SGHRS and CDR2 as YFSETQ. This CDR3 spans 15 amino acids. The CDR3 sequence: CASSLWSSGTYEQYF. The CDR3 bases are TGCGCCAGCAGCTTATGGTCTAGCGGCACCTACGAGCAGTACTTC.

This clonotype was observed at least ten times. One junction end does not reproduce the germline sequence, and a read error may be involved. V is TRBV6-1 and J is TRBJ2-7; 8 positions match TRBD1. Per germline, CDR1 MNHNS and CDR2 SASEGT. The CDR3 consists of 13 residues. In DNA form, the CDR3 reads TGTGCCAGCGGTGACAGGGGAATCTACGAGCAGTACTTC. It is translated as CASGDRGIYEQYF.

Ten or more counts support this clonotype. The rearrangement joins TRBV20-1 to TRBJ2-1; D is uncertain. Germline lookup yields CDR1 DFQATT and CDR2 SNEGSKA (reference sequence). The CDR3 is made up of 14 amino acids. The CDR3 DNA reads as TGCAGCGCGTTGGAGATAACTGTCTACAATGAGCAGTTCTTC. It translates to CSALEITVYNEQFF.

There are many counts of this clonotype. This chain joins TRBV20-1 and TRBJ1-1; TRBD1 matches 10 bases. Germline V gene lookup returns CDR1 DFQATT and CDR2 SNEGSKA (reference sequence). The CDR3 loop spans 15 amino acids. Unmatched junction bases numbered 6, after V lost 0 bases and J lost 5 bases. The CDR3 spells CSAREDGTGVTEAFF. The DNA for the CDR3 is TGCAGTGCTAGAGAAGACGGGACAGGGGTGACTGAAGCTTTCTTT.

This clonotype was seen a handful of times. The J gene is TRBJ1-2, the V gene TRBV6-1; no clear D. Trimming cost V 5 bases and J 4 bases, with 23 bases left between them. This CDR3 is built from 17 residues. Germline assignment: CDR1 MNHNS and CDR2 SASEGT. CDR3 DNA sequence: TGTGCCAGCAGTCGCAATTACGCCCTACAGTCGACCTATGGCTACACCTTC. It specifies CASSRNYALQSTYGYTF.

CDR3 nucleotides: TGTGCCAGCAGCTTATCTAACCAGAACCTCAACACCGGGGAGCTGTTTTTT. It specifies CASSLSNQNLNTGELFF. V and J are TRBV11-2 and TRBJ2-2; D is ambiguous. Trimming shortened V by 2 bases and J by 2 bases, and 15 bases separated the two germline ends. The CDR3 is 17 amino acids. The germline V gene has CDR1 SGHAT and CDR2 FQNNGV.

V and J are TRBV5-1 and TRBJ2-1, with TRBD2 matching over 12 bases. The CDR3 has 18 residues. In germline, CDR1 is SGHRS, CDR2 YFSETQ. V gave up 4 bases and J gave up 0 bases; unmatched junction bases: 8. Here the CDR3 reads CASSGWTSGETSYNEQFF. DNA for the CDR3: TGCGCCAGCAGCGGATGGACTAGCGGGGAAACCTCCTACAATGAGCAGTTCTTC.

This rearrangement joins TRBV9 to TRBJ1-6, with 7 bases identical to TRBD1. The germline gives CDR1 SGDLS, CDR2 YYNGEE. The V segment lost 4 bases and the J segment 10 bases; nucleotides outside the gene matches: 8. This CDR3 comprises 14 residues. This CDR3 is CASSRGGPGSPLHF. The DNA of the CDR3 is TGTGCCAGCAGCCGAGGGGGCCCGGGATCACCCCTCCACTTT.

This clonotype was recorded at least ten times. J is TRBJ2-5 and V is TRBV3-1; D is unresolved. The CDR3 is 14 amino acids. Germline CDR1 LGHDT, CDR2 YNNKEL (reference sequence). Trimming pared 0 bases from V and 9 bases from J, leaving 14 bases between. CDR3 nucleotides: TGTGCCAGCAGCCAAGATGTTCCGCTCCCTCCCCAGTACTTC. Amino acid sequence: CASSQDVPLPPQYF.

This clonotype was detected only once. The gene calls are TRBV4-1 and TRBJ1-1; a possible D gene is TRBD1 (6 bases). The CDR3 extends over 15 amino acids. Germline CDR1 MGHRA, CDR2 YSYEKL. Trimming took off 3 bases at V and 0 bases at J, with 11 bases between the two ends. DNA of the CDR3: TGCGCCAGCAGCCAGAGGACAGTTATGAACACTGAAGCTTTCTTT. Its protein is CASSQRTVMNTEAFF.

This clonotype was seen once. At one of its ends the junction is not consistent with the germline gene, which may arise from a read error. DNA of the CDR3: TGTGCTAGCAGCTATAGCGGGAGGGCCATCGAGCAGTACTTC. This sequence encodes CASSYSGRAIEQYF. The chain uses TRBV7-7 and TRBJ2-7; TRBD2 matches 11 bases. Germline CDR1 reads SSHAT; CDR2 reads FNYEAQ (reference sequence). The CDR3 spans 14 residues.

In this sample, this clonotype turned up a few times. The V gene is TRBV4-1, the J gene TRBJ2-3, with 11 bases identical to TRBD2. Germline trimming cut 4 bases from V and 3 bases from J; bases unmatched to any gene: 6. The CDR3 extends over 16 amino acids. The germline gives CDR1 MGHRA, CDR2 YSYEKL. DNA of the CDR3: TGCGCCAGCAGCCTTAGTAGCGGGGGGGCGACAGATACGCAGTATTTT. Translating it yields CASSLSSGGATDTQYF.

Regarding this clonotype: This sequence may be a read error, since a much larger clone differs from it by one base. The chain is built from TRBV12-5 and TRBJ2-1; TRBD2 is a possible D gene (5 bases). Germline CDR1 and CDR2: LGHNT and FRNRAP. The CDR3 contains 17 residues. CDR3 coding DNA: TGTGCTAGTGGGACTCCCTCCCTGCCGCGGAGGAACAATAAGCAGTTCTTC. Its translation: CASGTPSLPRRNNKQFF.

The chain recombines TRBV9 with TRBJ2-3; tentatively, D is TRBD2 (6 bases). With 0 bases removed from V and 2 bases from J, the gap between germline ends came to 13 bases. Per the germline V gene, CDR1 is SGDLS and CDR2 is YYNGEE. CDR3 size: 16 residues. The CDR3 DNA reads TGTGCCAGCAGCGTAGGAAGGACTAACCCCACAGATACGCAGTATTTT. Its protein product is CASSVGRTNPTDTQYF.

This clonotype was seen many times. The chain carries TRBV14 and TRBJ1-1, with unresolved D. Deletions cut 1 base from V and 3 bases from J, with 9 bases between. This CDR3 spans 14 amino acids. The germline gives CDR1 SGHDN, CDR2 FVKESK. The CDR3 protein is CASSQGAGDTEAFF. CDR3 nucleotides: TGTGCCAGCAGCCAAGGGGCCGGGGACACTGAAGCTTTCTTT.

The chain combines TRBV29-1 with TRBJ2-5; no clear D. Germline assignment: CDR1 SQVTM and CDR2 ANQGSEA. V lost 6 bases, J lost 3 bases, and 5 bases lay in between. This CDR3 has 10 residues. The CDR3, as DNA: TGCAGCGTCAAAAAAGAGACCCAGTACTTC. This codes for CSVKKETQYF. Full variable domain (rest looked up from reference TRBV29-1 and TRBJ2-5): SAVISQKPSRDICQRGTSLTIQCQVDSQVTMMFWYRQQPGQSLTLIATANQGSEATYESGFVIDKFPISRPNLTFSTLTVSNMSPEDSSIYLCSVKKETQYFGPGTRLLVL.

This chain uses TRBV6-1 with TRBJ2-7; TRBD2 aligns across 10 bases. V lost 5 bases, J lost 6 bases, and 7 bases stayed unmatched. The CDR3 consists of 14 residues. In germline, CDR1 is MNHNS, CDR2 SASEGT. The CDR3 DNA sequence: TGTGCCAGCAGTCCTAGCGGGAGTGTTAGCGAGCAGTACTTC. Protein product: CASSPSGSVSEQYF.

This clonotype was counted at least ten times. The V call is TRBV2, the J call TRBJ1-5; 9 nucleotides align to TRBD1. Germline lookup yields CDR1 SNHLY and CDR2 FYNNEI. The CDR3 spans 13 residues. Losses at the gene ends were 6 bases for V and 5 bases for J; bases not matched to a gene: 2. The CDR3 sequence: CASRDRGYQPQHF. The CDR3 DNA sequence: TGTGCCAGCAGAGACAGGGGGTATCAGCCCCAGCATTTT.

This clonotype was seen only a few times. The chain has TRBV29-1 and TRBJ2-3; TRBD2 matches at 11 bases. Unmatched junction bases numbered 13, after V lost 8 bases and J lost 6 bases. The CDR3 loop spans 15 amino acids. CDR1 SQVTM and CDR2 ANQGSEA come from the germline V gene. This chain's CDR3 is CSSRTSGSGRDTQYF. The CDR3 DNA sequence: TGCAGCTCACGAACTAGCGGGAGCGGTCGGGATACGCAGTATTTT.